These 14 T cell receptor beta chains share one sample of origin, sequenced in a study of technical replicates of blood from four donors. The protocol was immunoSEQ multiplex PCR, while the TCRdb copy is restricted to in-frame clones and leaves out a portion. The sample carries tens of thousands of clones, 86% recorded once. The sequencing sample was made of PBMCs. Receptor source: a human donor in good health. Some clones in this sample may be carry-over from other donors' samples.

The rearrangement links TRBV7-9 to TRBJ2-3; 7 positions match TRBD2. V lost 8 bases and J lost 2; bases outside the gene matches: 10. The CDR3 runs to 15 residues. Per the germline V gene, CDR1 is SEHNR and CDR2 is FQNEAQ (reference sequence). The CDR3 loop reads CASLDGTKFTDTQYF. CDR3 bases: TGTGCCAGCTTAGACGGGACTAAATTCACAGATACGCAGTATTTT.

The chain uses TRBV4-1 and TRBJ2-7, with 7 nucleotides matching TRBD2. Germline V CDR1 and CDR2: MGHRA, YSYEKL. V was pared by 0 bases and J by 7 bases, with 12 bases of the junction left unmatched. The CDR3 sequence is 16 residues long. The CDR3 loop is CASSQDNGPRGYEQYF. CDR3 coding DNA: TGCGCCAGCAGCCAAGATAACGGTCCGCGGGGGTATGAGCAGTACTTC.

This clone was detected a few times. The CDR3 spells CASSVLAGGTYEQYF. CDR3 sequence (DNA): TGTGCCAGCAGTGTCCTAGCGGGGGGTACGTACGAGCAGTACTTC. The chain links TRBV2 to TRBJ2-7, with 11 bases matching TRBD2. Germline CDR1 reads SNHLY; CDR2 reads FYNNEI. The J segment lost 4 bases and the V segment lost 4 bases, leaving 6 bases of the junction unmatched. The CDR3 has 15 residues.

V and J are TRBV7-2 and TRBJ2-5; a weak D match, TRBD2 (6 bases). Germline assignment: CDR1 SGHTA and CDR2 FQGNSA. The CDR3 runs 13 residues. V was shortened by 10 bases and J by 3 bases, with 15 bases between the two germline ends. CDR3 nucleotide sequence: TGTGCCACTTCGTGGTGGGAGGAAGAGACCCAGTACTTC. This sequence encodes CATSWWEEETQYF.

The chain carries TRBV7-3 and TRBJ2-1; 10 bases map to TRBD2. V trimming: 5 bases; J trimming: 1 base; junction bases outside the gene matches: 14. This CDR3 comprises 19 residues. The V gene's germline CDR1 is SGHTA and CDR2 FQGTGA. This CDR3 is CASSPAPSGRAKSYNEQFF. Written as DNA, the CDR3 is TGTGCCAGCAGCCCGGCGCCTAGCGGGAGAGCTAAGTCCTACAATGAGCAGTTCTTC.

The chain couples TRBV5-6 to TRBJ1-1; 9 bases align to TRBD1. V was clipped by 3 bases and J by 2 bases; unmatched bases: 5. The CDR3 runs 15 residues. Germline values: CDR1 SGHDT, CDR2 YYEEEE. CDR3 protein: CASSWEDRGNTEAFF. As DNA, the CDR3 is TGTGCCAGCAGCTGGGAGGACAGGGGTAACACTGAAGCTTTCTTT.

The CDR3 protein is CASSSRDRAQWQYF. As DNA, the CDR3 is TGTGCCAGTAGTAGCAGGGACAGGGCCCAGTGGCAGTACTTC. The chain uses TRBV19 and TRBJ2-7, with 9 bases identical to TRBD1. Germline values: CDR1 LNHDA, CDR2 SQIVND (reference sequence). V lost 4 bases and J lost 9; bases outside the gene matches: 10. The CDR3 covers 14 residues.

This clone was detected only once. The chain carries TRBV11-2 and TRBJ2-3; unclear D gene. The CDR3 length is 16 residues. The ends were cut back, 5 bases at V and 2 bases at J, with 17 bases in the middle. From germline, CDR1 is SGHAT and CDR2 FQNNGV. The DNA for the CDR3 is TGTGCCAGCAGCCCAACGGCGGCGGTACACACAGATACGCAGTATTTT. Protein product: CASSPTAAVHTDTQYF.

This clone was counted a few times. The chain recombines TRBV5-6 with TRBJ1-1; no clear D. Germline V gene sequence: CDR1 SGHDT, CDR2 YYEEEE. Trimming shortened V by 0 bases and J by 3 bases, and 12 bases separated the two germline ends. This CDR3 has 15 amino acids. Here the CDR3 reads CASSLVRVIDTEAFF. The DNA of the CDR3 is TGTGCCAGCAGCTTGGTGAGGGTCATTGACACTGAAGCTTTCTTT.

The chain joins TRBV28 to TRBJ2-4, with D possibly being TRBD2 (6 bases). Germline CDR1 MDHEN, CDR2 SYDVKM. The germline V and J ends were trimmed by 5 bases and 6 bases, with 17 bases remaining between them. CDR3 size: 15 residues. CDR3 sequence: CASSQPQGGGNIQYF. In DNA, the CDR3 is TGTGCCAGCAGTCAACCGCAGGGAGGTGGAAACATTCAGTACTTC.

The genes are TRBV9 and TRBJ2-1; 8 nucleotides match TRBD1. The CDR3 covers 13 residues. V lost 5 bases to trimming and J lost 9 bases; unmatched junction nucleotides: 7. Germline V gene sequence: CDR1 SGDLS, CDR2 YYNGEE. Here the CDR3 DNA reads TGTGCCAGCAGAACGACAGGGGACAGTGAGCAGTTCTTC. This sequence encodes CASRTTGDSEQFF.

A few counts support this clone. The chain employs TRBV13 and TRBJ2-7; D may be TRBD2 (7 bases). The CDR3 spans 18 residues. Germline CDR1 PRHDT, CDR2 FYEKMQ (reference sequence). Trimming removed 1 base from V and 5 bases from J, with 24 bases in between. For the CDR3, the DNA is TGTGCCAGCAGCTTAGAGGGGGTTTTCGCGGGAGAGGGGGACGAGCAGTACTTC. This gives the protein CASSLEGVFAGEGDEQYF. The full variable domain, rest sourced from reference TRBV13 and TRBJ2-7, is AAGVIQSPRHLIKEKRETATLKCYPIPRHDTVYWYQQGPGQDPQFLISFYEKMQSDKGSIPDRFSAQQFSDYHSELNMSSLELGDSALYFCASSLEGVFAGEGDEQYFGPGTRLTVT.

This clone came up once. This chain uses TRBV19 with TRBJ2-2, with D unclear. Germline lookup yields CDR1 LNHDA and CDR2 SQIVND (reference sequence). This CDR3 has 13 amino acids. V shed 1 base and J shed 3 bases, with 3 bases lying between them. CDR3 amino acids: CASSIAHTGELFF. CDR3 sequence (DNA): TGTGCCAGTAGTATAGCTCACACCGGGGAGCTGTTTTTT.

The rearrangement joins TRBV11-3 to TRBJ1-1; weak D call: TRBD1 (5 bases). The ends were cut back, 1 base at V and 3 bases at J, with 12 bases in the middle. CDR3 length: 15 amino acids. Germline V gene sequence: CDR1 SGHNT, CDR2 YENEEA. DNA for the CDR3: TGTGCCAGCAGCTTAGCCCGACAGTCCTACACTGAAGCTTTCTTT. It yields the protein CASSLARQSYTEAFF.